The next 30 T cell receptor beta chains were all read from a single sample in a study of T cells expressing NK-cell markers. With the 5' RACE reads reprocessed, TCRdb shows one record per CDR3 protein and no DNA. The sample's table shows about 20,000 distinct CDR3 sequences. The sequenced sample was blood T cells: a sorted CD56 or NKG2C T cell subset, CD4+ or CD8+ T cells, or bulk PBMC T cells (not recorded which). These receptors all come from a man between 18 and 69 years old in good health.

The chain employs TRBV20-1 and TRBJ2-3; TCRdb gives TRBD2 as the D gene, but with no DNA this cannot be confirmed. The germline CDR1 and CDR2 sequences are DFQATT and SNEGSKA (reference sequence). CDR3 length: 15 amino acids. CDR3 residues: CSAPESSGRRDTQYF.

The chain employs TRBV5-1 and TRBJ1-5. Germline loops: CDR1 SGHRS, CDR2 YFSETQ. The CDR3 sequence is 16 residues long. The CDR3 loop reads CASSLDQTQSNQPQHF.

The V call is TRBV20-1, the J call TRBJ2-1; TCRdb's assignment of TRBD2 cannot be checked, as there is no DNA. The CDR3 has 15 amino acids. CDR1 is DFQATT and CDR2 is SNEGSKA in the germline V gene (reference sequence). This CDR3 is CSASASGRAYNEQFF.

V gene TRBV20-1 combines with J gene TRBJ1-1; TCRdb reports TRBD1, a call that lacks DNA to check it against. The CDR3 is made up of 13 amino acids. CDR1 and CDR2 (germline): DFQATT, SNEGSKA (reference sequence). The CDR3 loop reads CSAWVSGASEAFF.

The chain carries TRBV7-9 and TRBJ1-1. Germline CDR1 reads SEHNR; CDR2 reads FQNEAQ (reference sequence). CDR3 length: 17 residues. CDR3 sequence reads: CASSPRSLTEVNTEAFF.

J is TRBJ2-1 and V is TRBV4-1. This CDR3 is built from 18 residues. Germline CDR1 MGHRA, CDR2 YSYEKL. The CDR3 loop is CASSQDLLLRERYNEQFF.

The chain is built from TRBV9 and TRBJ2-5; as DNA is missing, the TRBD2 call by TCRdb cannot be tested. The CDR3 runs 15 residues. Looked up from germline, CDR1 is SGDLS and CDR2 is YYNGEE. CDR3 sequence: CASSGTSGGRETQYF.

The chain combines TRBV7-2 with TRBJ1-5. This CDR3 is built from 13 residues. CDR1 is SGHTA and CDR2 is FQGNSA in the germline V gene. CDR3: CASSRTADQPQHF. The whole variable domain, filled in from reference TRBV7-2 and TRBJ1-5, reads GAGVSQSPSNKVTEKGKDVELRCDPISGHTALYWYRQSLGQGLEFLIYFQGNSAPDKSGLPSDRFSAERTGGSVSTLTIQRTQQEDSAVYLCASSRTADQPQHFGDGTRLSIL.

The V call is TRBV28, the J call TRBJ2-3; checking the TCRdb D call of TRBD1 is not possible without DNA. Germline V gene sequence: CDR1 MDHEN, CDR2 SYDVKM. This CDR3 spans 16 amino acids. CDR3: CASSPPLGASSETQYF.

V gene TRBV5-1 combines with J gene TRBJ1-2. Germline CDR1 is SGHRS and CDR2 is YFSETQ. The CDR3 has 13 residues. CDR3 amino acids: CASSLGRYYGYTF.

The V gene is TRBV18, the J gene TRBJ1-1; absent DNA, TCRdb's TRBD1 call cannot be checked. Looked up from germline, CDR1 is KGHSH and CDR2 is LQKENI. The CDR3 loop spans 13 amino acids. CDR3 loop: CASSPDRRTEAFF.

This sequence joins TRBV20-1 and TRBJ2-7; TCRdb picks TRBD2, but there is no DNA to check that call. Germline values: CDR1 DFQATT, CDR2 SNEGSKA (reference sequence). This CDR3 is built from 16 residues. The CDR3 loop is CSARDEGQADSYEQYF.

This sequence joins TRBV24-1 and TRBJ2-7. There are 11 residues in the CDR3. Germline values: CDR1 KGHDR, CDR2 SFDVKD. The CDR3 loop reads CATSSGYEQYF.

This rearrangement joins TRBV6-1 to TRBJ1-5; TCRdb designates TRBD1, a call that cannot be tested without DNA. Looked up from germline, CDR1 is MNHNS and CDR2 is SASEGT. The CDR3 is made up of 14 amino acids. The CDR3 loop is CASSPGQETQPQHF.

The genes are TRBV12-3 or TRBV12-4 and TRBJ2-1; the TCRdb D gene call, TRBD2, has no DNA to confirm it. CDR3 length: 17 amino acids. The CDR3 sequence is CASSWGPAGVVPVRQFF.

The genes are TRBV5-1 and TRBJ2-1; absent DNA, TCRdb's TRBD2 call cannot be checked. This CDR3 comprises 16 residues. The germline V gene has CDR1 SGHRS and CDR2 YFSETQ. CDR3 in amino acids: CASSLVGGGRAEEQFF.

The chain combines TRBV20-1 with TRBJ2-3; checking the TCRdb D call of TRBD2 is not possible without DNA. The germline V gene encodes CDR1 DFQATT and CDR2 SNEGSKA (reference sequence). This CDR3 spans 17 amino acids. This chain's CDR3 is CSARAGLAGARTDTQYF.

The chain links TRBV30 to TRBJ2-1; TCRdb's D call of TRBD2 is untestable without DNA. Germline V gene sequence: CDR1 GTSNPN, CDR2 SVGIG (reference sequence). The CDR3 has 16 amino acids. CDR3 in amino acids: CAWSVGSAGGGHEQFF.

The rearrangement joins TRBV24-1 to TRBJ1-4; no DNA is available, so the TRBD1 call from TCRdb remains unchecked. Germline-derived CDR1 and CDR2 are KGHDR and SFDVKD. CDR3 length equals 15 residues. CDR3 in amino acids: CATSGAGGEREKLFF.

The chain joins TRBV5-1 to TRBJ1-5. The germline V gene encodes CDR1 SGHRS and CDR2 YFSETQ. This CDR3 comprises 14 residues. The CDR3 sequence is CASSLVAGNQPQHF.

The chain couples TRBV12-3 or TRBV12-4 to TRBJ1-5. The CDR3 runs 13 residues. The CDR3 protein is CASVMSMGQPQHF.

The chain recombines TRBV28 with TRBJ2-7; TCRdb's assignment of TRBD1 cannot be checked, as there is no DNA. This CDR3 region has 14 residues. Germline loops: CDR1 MDHEN, CDR2 SYDVKM. Here the CDR3 reads CATLPPGGGYEQYF.

The chain has TRBV10-2 and TRBJ2-7; the D gene TCRdb calls, TRBD2, cannot be checked with no DNA. CDR1 WSHSY and CDR2 SAAADI come from the germline V gene. The CDR3 extends over 12 amino acids. CDR3: CASRDFPYEQYF.

V usage is TRBV20-1 and J usage is TRBJ2-7; there is no DNA to check the TCRdb D call of TRBD2. The CDR3 spans 16 residues. The germline V gene encodes CDR1 DFQATT and CDR2 SNEGSKA (reference sequence). The CDR3 loop is CSAPVALAGASYEQYF.

The chain couples TRBV11-2 to TRBJ2-5; the D gene TCRdb calls, TRBD2, cannot be checked with no DNA. The CDR3 is 16 amino acids. Germline V gene sequence: CDR1 SGHAT, CDR2 FQNNGV. This CDR3 is CASSTLAGGSQETQYF.

The chain links TRBV6-2 or TRBV6-3 to TRBJ2-2; TCRdb designates TRBD1, a call that cannot be tested without DNA. The length of the CDR3 is 15 residues. The germline CDR1 and CDR2 sequences are MNHEY and SVGEGT. The CDR3 here is CASSYRGPETGELFF.

The chain is built from TRBV4-2 and TRBJ2-7; TCRdb names TRBD2, which stays unverified in the absence of DNA. The germline gives CDR1 LGHNA, CDR2 YNFKEQ. This CDR3 spans 16 amino acids. The CDR3 sequence is CASSQDIQAGAYEQYF.

The chain combines TRBV5-5 with TRBJ1-1; the D call from TCRdb, TRBD1, cannot be confirmed without DNA. The CDR3 extends over 15 amino acids. Germline V lookup: CDR1 SGHKS, CDR2 YYEKEE (reference sequence). CDR3 sequence reads: CASSTIISRDRKAFF.

The genes are TRBV6-9 and TRBJ2-4; TCRdb gives TRBD1 as the D gene, but with no DNA this cannot be confirmed. Germline values: CDR1 MNHGY, CDR2 SVAAGI. The CDR3 has 18 amino acids. The CDR3 is CASSPLRRTPIAKNIQYF.

This chain links TRBV7-8 with TRBJ2-5. The germline CDR1 and CDR2 sequences are SGHVS and FQNEAQ. There are 14 residues in the CDR3. The CDR3 here is CASSLNLWGETQYF.